There are a few counts of the clone carrying this T cell receptor (beta chain). TCR beta CDR3 regions were amplified from RNA transcripts. With the HTBI primer set, the TCR CDR3 went through a first round of RT-PCR. One entry per CDR3 protein results from TCRdb running MiXCR on the multiplex PCR reads. The sample has under 800,000 distinct CDR3 sequences; 13% to 15% are singletons. This entry is derived from a study of T cells in Graves' hyperthyroidism and ophthalmopathy. Study-level background: It was at initial diagnosis, before any treatment, that peripheral blood was collected.

Germline V gene lookup returns CDR1 SGHAT and CDR2 FQNNGV. The CDR3 loop spans 15 amino acids. The V end was cut by 3 bases, the J end by 4 bases, with 13 bases between. No progression to ophthalmopathy during 18 months of follow-up defined stable disease. The sample taken for sequencing was blood. The clonotype comes from a young woman with Graves' hyperthyroidism. V and J are TRBV11-2 and TRBJ1-3; tentatively, D is TRBD1 (6 bases). CDR3 region: CASSFRQARGNTIYF. CDR3 bases: TGTGCCAGCAGCTTCAGACAGGCCCGGGGAAACACCATATATTTT.